Shown below are 9 T cell receptor beta chains from a single sample sequenced in a study of shared clonotypes between healthy human individuals. Profiling relied on immunoSEQ multiplex PCR, and the TCRdb table lists in-frame clones only, not all of them. Of over 850,000 clones in the sample, more than 75% were seen once. Sequencing input: memory CD4+ T cells from PBMCs. Noted subset: CD45RA-negative fraction. Receptor source: a man aged 18 to 30 in good health. Some clones in this sample may be carry-over from other donors' samples.

CDR3 sequence: CASSYPGGGRGEQYF. CDR3 DNA sequence: TGTGCCAGCAGTTACCCGGGAGGGGGTCGAGGCGAGCAGTACTTC. The genes are TRBV6-6 and TRBJ2-7; 8 bases are shared with TRBD2. Germline loops: CDR1 MNHNY, CDR2 SVGAGI (reference sequence). The CDR3 has 15 residues. Trimming took 2 bases from V and 6 from J; bases not matched to a gene: 9.

The chain recombines TRBV9 with TRBJ2-7; 8 nucleotides agree with TRBD1. The CDR3 runs to 16 residues. The germline gives CDR1 SGDLS, CDR2 YYNGEE. The V segment lost 0 bases and the J segment 7 bases; nucleotides outside the gene matches: 12. As DNA, the CDR3 is TGTGCCAGCAGCGTAGCTGCGGCCCGCCAGGGGGCAGAGCAGTACTTC. Protein sequence: CASSVAAARQGAEQYF. The whole variable domain, remainder taken from reference TRBV9 and TRBJ2-7, is DSGVTQTPKHLITATGQRVTLRCSPRSGDLSVYWYQQSLDQGLQFLIQYYNGEERAKGNILERFSAQQFPDLHSELNLSSLELGDSALYFCASSVAAARQGAEQYFGPGTRLTVT.

This clone was seen once. J is TRBJ1-1 and V is TRBV27; D perhaps matches TRBD1 (5 bases). Trimming took off 4 bases at V and 2 bases at J, with 11 bases between the two ends. The germline CDR1 and CDR2 sequences are MNHEY and SMNVEV (reference sequence). The CDR3 length is 14 residues. The CDR3 loop is CASSSWGGNTEAFF. The CDR3 DNA is TGTGCCAGCAGTTCCTGGGGGGGTAACACTGAAGCTTTCTTT.

This chain links TRBV28 with TRBJ2-7, with 8 bases identical to TRBD1. V was clipped by 6 bases and J by 6 bases; unmatched bases: 4. Germline assignment: CDR1 MDHEN and CDR2 SYDVKM. The CDR3 totals 12 residues. The CDR3 DNA reads as TGTGCCAGCAGCCCCGACAGGGGCGAGCAGTACTTC. It is translated as CASSPDRGEQYF.

In this sample, this clone turned up a few times. This rearrangement joins TRBV4-2 to TRBJ2-2; D unclear. This CDR3 has 17 amino acids. V shed 0 bases and J shed 1 base, with 12 bases lying between them. Germline V gene data show CDR1 as LGHNA and CDR2 as YNFKEQ. This CDR3 reads CASSQDPVTLNTGELFF. The CDR3 DNA sequence: TGTGCCAGCAGCCAAGATCCGGTCACGCTGAACACCGGGGAGCTGTTTTTT.

This clone showed up many times. Additional DNA sequences in this sample encode the identical CDR3. This chain joins TRBV5-5 and TRBJ1-2; possibly TRBD1 for D (5 bases). Trimming removed 4 bases from V and 1 base from J, with 8 bases in between. In germline, CDR1 is SGHKS, CDR2 YYEKEE (reference sequence). The CDR3 covers 13 residues. This CDR3 reads CASSPGLNYGYTF. The CDR3 coding sequence is TGTGCCAGCAGCCCGGGACTTAACTATGGCTACACCTTC.

The genes are TRBV10-2 and TRBJ2-1; 12 nucleotides match TRBD2. V shed 10 bases and J 10 bases; nucleotides not matched to a gene: 20. Germline V gene lookup returns CDR1 WSHSY and CDR2 SAAADI. The CDR3 contains 17 residues. In nucleotides, the CDR3 is TGCGCCACCGGGCCGGCTAGCGGGAGGGCCCCGGAGGTCGAGCAGTTCTTC. Translating gives CATGPASGRAPEVEQFF.

This clone was picked up a small number of times. The chain joins TRBV2 to TRBJ2-1; D may correspond to TRBD1 or TRBD2 (5 bases each). Germline CDR1 SNHLY, CDR2 FYNNEI. The V end was cut by 8 bases, the J end by 0 bases, with 14 bases between. The CDR3 sequence is 15 residues long. The CDR3 DNA follows: TGTGCCAGCGTCATGGCAGGGAGCTCCTACAATGAGCAGTTCTTC. Translating it yields CASVMAGSSYNEQFF.

CDR3 DNA sequence: TGTGCCATCAGTGGGGACAGGGAGCGGCCTGGAAACACCATATATTTT. This gives the protein CAISGDRERPGNTIYF. The chain employs TRBV10-3 and TRBJ1-3; 9 positions match TRBD1. The V and J ends lost 4 bases and 2 bases, in that order; junction bases with no gene match: 6. CDR3 length: 16 amino acids. Looked up from germline, CDR1 is ENHRY and CDR2 is SYGVKD.